This T cell receptor beta chain was observed in a study of response to subunit inactivated influenza vaccine. Via MiXCR, TCRdb re-called the RT-PCR reads, giving one row per CDR3 protein. The sample shows about 620,000 distinct CDR3 sequences, 12% of them seen only once. Regarding the study as a whole: Authors suggested each seasonal flu vaccination may recruit only limited numbers of new T cells.

After removal of 2 bases from V and 6 bases from J, the junction contained 5 bases not matched to a gene. Per germline, CDR1 SGHDT and CDR2 YYEEEE. This CDR3 has 15 residues. Regarding this clonotype: Its antigen is still unknown.

The chain recombines TRBV5-6 with TRBJ2-2, with 9 bases aligning to TRBD2. The starting material was PBMCs from blood, obtained on the day of vaccination. The TCR was taken from a man aged 45 to 65 who received an inactivated influenza vaccine. The DNA of the CDR3 is TGTGCCAGCAGCTTAGAAGCGGGGGGCCCCGGGGAGCTGTTTTTT. Residues: CASSLEAGGPGELFF.